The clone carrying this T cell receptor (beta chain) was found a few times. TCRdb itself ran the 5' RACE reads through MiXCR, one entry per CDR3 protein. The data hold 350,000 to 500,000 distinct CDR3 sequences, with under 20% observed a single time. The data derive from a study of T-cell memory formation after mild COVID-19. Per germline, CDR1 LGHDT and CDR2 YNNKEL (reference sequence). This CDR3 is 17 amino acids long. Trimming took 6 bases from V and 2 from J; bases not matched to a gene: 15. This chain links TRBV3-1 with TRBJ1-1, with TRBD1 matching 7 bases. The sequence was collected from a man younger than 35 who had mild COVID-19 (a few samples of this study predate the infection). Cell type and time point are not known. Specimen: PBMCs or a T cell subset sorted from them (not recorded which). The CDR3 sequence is CASRRLATGDDNTEAFF. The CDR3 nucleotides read TGTGCCAGCAGGAGATTGGCCACAGGGGATGATAACACTGAAGCTTTCTTT.